This paragraph covers one T cell receptor (beta chain) sequence. What it recognizes is unknown. The source of the sample is a study of cytomegalovirus exposure and HLA in healthy donors. Study-level information: In a previous analysis, around 110 million unique TCR beta sequences were found from about 190 million T cells.

Points from the study as a whole: In a later analysis, HLA-associated beta chains showed higher expansion and lower generation probabilities than comparable chains. A later analysis showed TCR association rates differing by HLA locus, peaking at DRB1 and lowest at HLA-C. A missense variant in DCLRE1C was later tied to TCR beta V- and J-gene trimming.

Use of 60 Vbeta and 13 Jbeta primers characterized the PCR. The assay was immunoSEQ multiplex PCR, and TCRdb's table has in-frame clones only and misses some. The table has tens of thousands of clones, around 64% seen once; the top ten hold around 1.9%. Sequencing was performed on PBMCs. The TCR sequence derives from a man aged 25-45 years in good health and CMV-seronegative.

CDR3 coding DNA: TGTGCCAGCAGCGTAGAGGGGATTGAGCAGTTCTTC. This sequence encodes CASSVEGIEQFF. J is TRBJ2-1 and V is TRBV9; possible D gene TRBD1, 5 bases. This CDR3 comprises 12 residues. Trimming took off 0 bases at V and 9 bases at J, with 7 bases between the two ends. Germline values: CDR1 SGDLS, CDR2 YYNGEE.